This TCR beta chain comes out of a study of T cells in Graves' hyperthyroidism and ophthalmopathy. Study at large: Any treatment followed the collection of peripheral blood at initial diagnosis.

The TCR beta CDR3 regions underwent amplification using RNA transcripts as the source. Carried out on the TCR CDR3, a first-round RT-PCR used the HTBI primer set. MiXCR was run by TCRdb on the multiplex PCR reads, yielding one entry per CDR3 protein. The data show around 340,000 distinct CDR3 sequences, with roughly 15% seen just once and around 34% held by the top ten. Germline V lookup: CDR1 LNHDA, CDR2 SQIVND (reference sequence). This CDR3 is 13 amino acids long. V shed 4 bases and J 9 bases; nucleotides not matched to a gene: 7. Stable Graves' hyperthyroidism meant no ophthalmopathy progression within 18 months.

V usage is TRBV19 and J usage is TRBJ2-3; TRBD2 aligns across 7 bases. This TCR was recovered from a young man with Graves' hyperthyroidism. The sample was blood. The CDR3 sequence is CASSTGLGGTQYF. DNA for the CDR3: TGTGCCAGTAGTACAGGGCTCGGGGGGACGCAGTATTTT.